Below, 6 T cell receptor beta chains from the same sample are listed, as sequenced in a study of monozygotic twins with inflammatory bowel disease. TCRdb re-called the 5' RACE reads; every CDR3 protein appears as one record, without DNA. Reported are about 450,000 distinct CDR3 sequences; the ten largest clones contain more than 2%. The material sequenced was blood. The source of these receptors is a human donor with ulcerative colitis or Crohn's disease, or a healthy co-twin of an affected twin (not recorded which).

The chain couples TRBV6-5 to TRBJ2-7. CDR1 and CDR2 (germline): MNHEY, SVGAGI. The CDR3 runs to 12 residues. The CDR3 protein is CASSDTDYEQYF.

V gene TRBV30 combines with J gene TRBJ2-1; TCRdb proposes TRBD2, but this gene call is untestable without DNA. The CDR3 has 14 residues. Germline assignment: CDR1 GTSNPN and CDR2 SVGIG (reference sequence). This chain's CDR3 is CAWSVGTRDNEQFF.

V is TRBV4-1 and J is TRBJ1-5. CDR1 and CDR2 (germline): MGHRA, YSYEKL. CDR3 size: 15 residues. The CDR3 sequence is CASSQDVGLNQPQHF.

The chain links TRBV5-1 to TRBJ1-4. The germline V gene has CDR1 SGHRS and CDR2 YFSETQ. The CDR3 is made up of 16 amino acids. This CDR3 is CASSSGLRTADEKLFF.

V is TRBV28 and J is TRBJ1-1. The germline V gene encodes CDR1 MDHEN and CDR2 SYDVKM. The CDR3 is 11 residues long. CDR3 sequence reads: CASKLDGEAFF.

The chain recombines TRBV18 with TRBJ2-3. The CDR3 is 14 residues long. CDR1 and CDR2 (germline): KGHSH, LQKENI. CDR3 loop: CASSPPANTDTQYF.